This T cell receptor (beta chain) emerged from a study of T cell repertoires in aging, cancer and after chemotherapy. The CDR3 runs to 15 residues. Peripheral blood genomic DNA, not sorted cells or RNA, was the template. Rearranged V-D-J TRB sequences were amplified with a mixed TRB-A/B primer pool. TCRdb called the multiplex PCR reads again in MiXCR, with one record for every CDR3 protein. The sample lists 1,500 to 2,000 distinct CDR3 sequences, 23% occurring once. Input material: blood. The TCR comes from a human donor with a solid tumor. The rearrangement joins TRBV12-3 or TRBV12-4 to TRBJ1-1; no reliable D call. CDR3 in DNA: TGTGCTAGTGGTTTGGTTGTAGGGCCCAAGACTGAAGCTTTCTTT. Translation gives CASGLVVGPKTEAFF.